This T cell receptor beta chain was retrieved from a study of cytomegalovirus exposure and HLA in healthy donors. At the level of the study: When 350 to 500 donors were genotyped, 80% to 90% of them were found to fall in the Caucasian-associated ancestry cluster.

Notes on the study in general: Reports indicated that the classifier achieved high specificity and sensitivity in diagnosing cytomegalovirus status. Apart from CMV serostatus, no immune exposure information was available. By HLA locus, TCR association rates varied in a later analysis, with DRB1 showing the most and HLA-C the fewest.

For this clone: Its antigen is undetermined.

Vbeta (60) and Jbeta (13) primers were used in the PCR. Measured with immunoSEQ multiplex PCR; TCRdb has only the in-frame clones, and not every one. The sample contains 80,000 to 130,000 clones, around 82% of which appear only once. V lost 5 bases, J lost 8 bases, and 14 bases stayed unmatched. Germline lookup yields CDR1 SEHNR and CDR2 FQNEAQ (reference sequence). The CDR3 has 17 residues. The receptor's source is a woman aged 45 to 65 in good health and CMV-seropositive. Sequencing input: PBMCs. The chain couples TRBV7-9 to TRBJ2-7; 14 positions agree with TRBD2. Here the CDR3 DNA reads TGTGCCAGCAGCCGGCCCCCGGGGACTAGCGGGAGTCAACAGCAGTACTTC. Amino acid sequence: CASSRPPGTSGSQQQYF.